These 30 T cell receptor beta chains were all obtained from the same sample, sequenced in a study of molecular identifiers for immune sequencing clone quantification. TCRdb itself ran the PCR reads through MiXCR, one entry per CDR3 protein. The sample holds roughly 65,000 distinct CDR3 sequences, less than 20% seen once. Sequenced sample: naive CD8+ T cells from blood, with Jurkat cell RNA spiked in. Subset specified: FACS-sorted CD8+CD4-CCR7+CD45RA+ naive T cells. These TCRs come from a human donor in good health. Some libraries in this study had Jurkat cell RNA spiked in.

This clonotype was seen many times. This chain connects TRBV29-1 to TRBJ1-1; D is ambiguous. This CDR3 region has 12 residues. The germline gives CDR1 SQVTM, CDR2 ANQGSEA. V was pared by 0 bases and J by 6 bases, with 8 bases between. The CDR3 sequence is CSVEDDDPEAFF. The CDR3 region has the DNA TGCAGCGTTGAAGACGACGATCCTGAAGCTTTCTTT.

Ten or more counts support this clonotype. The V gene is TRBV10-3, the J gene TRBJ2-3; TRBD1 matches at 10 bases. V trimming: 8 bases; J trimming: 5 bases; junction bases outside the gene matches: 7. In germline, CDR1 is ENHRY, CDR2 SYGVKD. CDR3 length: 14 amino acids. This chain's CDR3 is CAIGATGGLDTQYF. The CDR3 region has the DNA TGTGCCATCGGAGCGACAGGGGGCTTAGATACGCAGTATTTT.

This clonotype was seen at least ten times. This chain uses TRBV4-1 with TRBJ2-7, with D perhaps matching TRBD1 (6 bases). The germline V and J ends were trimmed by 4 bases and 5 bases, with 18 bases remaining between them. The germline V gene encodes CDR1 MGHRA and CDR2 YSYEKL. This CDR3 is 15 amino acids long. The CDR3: CASSPEEAAGDEQYF. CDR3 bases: TGCGCCAGCAGCCCCGAAGAGGCGGCAGGGGACGAGCAGTACTTC.

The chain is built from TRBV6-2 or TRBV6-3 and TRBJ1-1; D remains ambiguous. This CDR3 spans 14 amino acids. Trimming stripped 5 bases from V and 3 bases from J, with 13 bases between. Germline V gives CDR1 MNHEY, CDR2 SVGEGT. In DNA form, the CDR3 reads TGTGCCAGCAGTATTCAGGCAGAGCACACTGAAGCTTTCTTT. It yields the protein CASSIQAEHTEAFF.

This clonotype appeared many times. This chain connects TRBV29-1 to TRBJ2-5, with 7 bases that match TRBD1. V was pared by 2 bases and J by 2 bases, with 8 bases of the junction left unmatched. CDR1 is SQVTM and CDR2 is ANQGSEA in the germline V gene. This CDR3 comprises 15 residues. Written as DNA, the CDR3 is TGCAGCGTTGAAACATCAGGACAGGAACAAGAGACCCAGTACTTC. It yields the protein CSVETSGQEQETQYF.

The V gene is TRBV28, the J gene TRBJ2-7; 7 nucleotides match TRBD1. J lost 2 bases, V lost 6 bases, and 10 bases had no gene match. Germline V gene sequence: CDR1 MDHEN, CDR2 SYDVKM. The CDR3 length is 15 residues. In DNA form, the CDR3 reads TGTGCCAGCAGCCCCGGGGCAAGGGGGCCCTACGAGCAGTACTTC. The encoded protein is CASSPGARGPYEQYF.

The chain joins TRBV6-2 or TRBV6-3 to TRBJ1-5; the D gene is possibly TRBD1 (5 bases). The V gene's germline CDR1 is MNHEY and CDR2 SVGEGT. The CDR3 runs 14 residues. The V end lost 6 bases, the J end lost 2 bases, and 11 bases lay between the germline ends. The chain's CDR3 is CASSHGGGNQPQHF. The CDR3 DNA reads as TGTGCCAGCAGCCACGGGGGGGGCAATCAGCCCCAGCATTTT.

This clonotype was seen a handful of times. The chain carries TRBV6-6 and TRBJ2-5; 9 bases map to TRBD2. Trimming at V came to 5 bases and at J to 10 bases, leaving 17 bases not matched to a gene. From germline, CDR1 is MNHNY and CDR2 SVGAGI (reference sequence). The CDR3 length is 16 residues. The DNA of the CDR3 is TGTGCCAGCAGTAAACCACCTAGCGGGACCCAATTAGACCAGTACTTC. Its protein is CASSKPPSGTQLDQYF.

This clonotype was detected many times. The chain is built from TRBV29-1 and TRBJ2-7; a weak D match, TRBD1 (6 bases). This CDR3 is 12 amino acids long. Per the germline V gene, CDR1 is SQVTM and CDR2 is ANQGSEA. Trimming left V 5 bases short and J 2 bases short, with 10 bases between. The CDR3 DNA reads TGCAGCGTTACAGGGAGTGCCTACGAGCAGTACTTC. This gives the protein CSVTGSAYEQYF.

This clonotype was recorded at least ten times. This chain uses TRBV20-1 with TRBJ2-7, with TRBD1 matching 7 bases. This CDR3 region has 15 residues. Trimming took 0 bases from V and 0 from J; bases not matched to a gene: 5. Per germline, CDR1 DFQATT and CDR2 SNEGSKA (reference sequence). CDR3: CSARDQGQSSYEQYF. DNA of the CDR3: TGCAGTGCTAGAGATCAGGGACAGTCCTCCTACGAGCAGTACTTC.

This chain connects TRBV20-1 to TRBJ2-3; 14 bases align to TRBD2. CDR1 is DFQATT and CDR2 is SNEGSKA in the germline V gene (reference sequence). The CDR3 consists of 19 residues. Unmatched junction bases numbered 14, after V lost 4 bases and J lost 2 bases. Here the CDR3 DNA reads TGCAGTGCTACGTCACCGGGACTAGCGGGAGTCGGGAACACAGATACGCAGTATTTT. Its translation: CSATSPGLAGVGNTDTQYF.

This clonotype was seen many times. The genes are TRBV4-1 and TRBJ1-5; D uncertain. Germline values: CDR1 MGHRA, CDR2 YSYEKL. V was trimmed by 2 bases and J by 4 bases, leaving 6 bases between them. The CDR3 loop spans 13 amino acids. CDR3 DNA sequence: TGCGCCAGCAGCCAAATATTAAATCAGCCCCAGCATTTT. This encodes CASSQILNQPQHF.

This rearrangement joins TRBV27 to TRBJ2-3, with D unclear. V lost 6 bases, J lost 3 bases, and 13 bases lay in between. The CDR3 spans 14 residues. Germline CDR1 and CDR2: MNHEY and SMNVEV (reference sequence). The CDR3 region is CASRWVPFTDTQYF. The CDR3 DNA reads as TGTGCCAGCAGATGGGTACCTTTTACAGATACGCAGTATTTT.

The CDR3 DNA follows: TGTGCCAGCAGCTCCCACAGGGGGCTCGGGGAGACCCAGTACTTC. Residues: CASSSHRGLGETQYF. V gene TRBV7-9 combines with J gene TRBJ2-5, with TRBD1 matching 9 bases. The V segment lost 4 bases and the J segment 5 bases; nucleotides outside the gene matches: 8. CDR1 is SEHNR, CDR2 FQNEAQ, per germline (reference sequence). This CDR3 has 15 residues.

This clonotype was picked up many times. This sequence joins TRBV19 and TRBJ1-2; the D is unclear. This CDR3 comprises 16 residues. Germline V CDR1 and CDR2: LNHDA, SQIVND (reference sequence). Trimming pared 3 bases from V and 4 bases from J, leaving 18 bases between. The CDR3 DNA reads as TGTGCCAGTAGTATCTTCTTTGCGGCAGGAAGCTATGGCTACACCTTC. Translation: CASSIFFAAGSYGYTF.

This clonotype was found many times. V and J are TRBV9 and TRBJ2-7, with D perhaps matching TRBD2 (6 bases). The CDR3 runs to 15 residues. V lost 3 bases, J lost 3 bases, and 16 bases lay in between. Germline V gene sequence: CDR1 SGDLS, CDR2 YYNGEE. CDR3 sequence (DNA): TGTGCCAGCAGCGGTCCGAATCAGCGGGTCTACGAGCAGTACTTC. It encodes CASSGPNQRVYEQYF.

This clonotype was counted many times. CDR3 sequence: CASSVASAGEKLFF. In nucleotides, the CDR3 is TGTGCCAGCAGCGTAGCTTCTGCGGGGGAAAAACTGTTTTTT. This chain links TRBV9 with TRBJ1-4; D is undetermined. Between the trimmed V and J ends, which lost 0 bases and 8 bases, there was a span of 11 bases. Germline V gene data show CDR1 as SGDLS and CDR2 as YYNGEE. The CDR3 covers 14 residues. The full variable domain, rest sourced from reference TRBV9 and TRBJ1-4, is DSGVTQTPKHLITATGQRVTLRCSPRSGDLSVYWYQQSLDQGLQFLIQYYNGEERAKGNILERFSAQQFPDLHSELNLSSLELGDSALYFCASSVASAGEKLFFGSGTQLSVL.

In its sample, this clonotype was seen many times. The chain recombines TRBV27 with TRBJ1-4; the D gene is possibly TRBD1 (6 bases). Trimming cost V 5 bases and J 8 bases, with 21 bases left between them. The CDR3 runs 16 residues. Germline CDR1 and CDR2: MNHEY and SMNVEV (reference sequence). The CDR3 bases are TGTGCCAGCAGTCCCCGCCGGGATTTTAGGGGGGAAAAACTGTTTTTT. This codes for CASSPRRDFRGEKLFF.

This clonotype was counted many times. The CDR3: CASSYSIGGGPDYGYTF. CDR3 DNA: TGTGCCAGCAGTTACTCGATTGGCGGGGGGCCGGACTATGGCTACACCTTC. V gene TRBV6-5 combines with J gene TRBJ1-2; TRBD1 is a possible D gene (6 bases). This CDR3 contains 17 residues. CDR1 is MNHEY and CDR2 is SVGAGI in the germline V gene. V dropped 0 bases and J dropped 3 bases, with 17 bases sitting between them.

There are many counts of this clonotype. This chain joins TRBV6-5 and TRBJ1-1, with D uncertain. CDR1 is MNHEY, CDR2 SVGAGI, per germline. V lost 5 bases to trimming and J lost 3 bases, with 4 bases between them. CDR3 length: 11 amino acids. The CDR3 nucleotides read TGTGCCAGCAGTACATACACTGAAGCTTTCTTT. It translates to CASSTYTEAFF.

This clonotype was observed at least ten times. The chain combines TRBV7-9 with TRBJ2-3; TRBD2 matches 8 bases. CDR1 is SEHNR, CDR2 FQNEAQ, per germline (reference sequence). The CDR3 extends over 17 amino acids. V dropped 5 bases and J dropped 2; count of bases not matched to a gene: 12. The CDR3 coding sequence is TGTGCCAGCAGCCTCCCCCAGCGGGAGAAGTCCACAGATACGCAGTATTTT. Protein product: CASSLPQREKSTDTQYF. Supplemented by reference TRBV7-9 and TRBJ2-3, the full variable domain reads DTGVSQNPRHKITKRGQNVTFRCDPISEHNRLYWYRQTLGQGPEFLTYFQNEAQLEKSRLLSDRFSAERPKGSFSTLEIQRTEQGDSAMYLCASSLPQREKSTDTQYFGPGTRLTVL.

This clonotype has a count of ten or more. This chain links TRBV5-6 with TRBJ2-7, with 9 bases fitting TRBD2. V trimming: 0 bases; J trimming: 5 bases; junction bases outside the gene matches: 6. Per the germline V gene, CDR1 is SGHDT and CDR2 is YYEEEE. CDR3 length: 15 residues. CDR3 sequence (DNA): TGTGCCAGCAGCTTGGAACGGAGACTAGCGGACGAGCAGTACTTC. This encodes CASSLERRLADEQYF.

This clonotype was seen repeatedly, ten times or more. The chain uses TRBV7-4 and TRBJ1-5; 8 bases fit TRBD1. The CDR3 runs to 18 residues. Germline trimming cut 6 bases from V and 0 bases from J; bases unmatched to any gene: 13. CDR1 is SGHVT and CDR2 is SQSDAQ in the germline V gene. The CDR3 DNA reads TGTGCCAGCAGGGAAAGCGAGGGACAGGACTATAGCAATCAGCCCCAGCATTTT. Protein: CASRESEGQDYSNQPQHF.

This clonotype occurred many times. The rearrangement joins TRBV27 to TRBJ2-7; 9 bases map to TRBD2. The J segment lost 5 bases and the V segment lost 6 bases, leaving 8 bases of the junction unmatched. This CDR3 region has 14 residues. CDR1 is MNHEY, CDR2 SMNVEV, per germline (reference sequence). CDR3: CASRNSGSIHEQYF. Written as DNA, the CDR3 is TGTGCCAGCAGAAATAGCGGGAGTATCCACGAGCAGTACTTC.

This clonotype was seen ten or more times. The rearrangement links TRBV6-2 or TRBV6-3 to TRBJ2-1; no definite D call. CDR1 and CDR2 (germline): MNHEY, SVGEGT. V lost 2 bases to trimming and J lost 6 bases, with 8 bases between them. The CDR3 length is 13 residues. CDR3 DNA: TGTGCCAGCAGTTACCCCCTCCCCAATGAGCAGTTCTTC. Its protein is CASSYPLPNEQFF.

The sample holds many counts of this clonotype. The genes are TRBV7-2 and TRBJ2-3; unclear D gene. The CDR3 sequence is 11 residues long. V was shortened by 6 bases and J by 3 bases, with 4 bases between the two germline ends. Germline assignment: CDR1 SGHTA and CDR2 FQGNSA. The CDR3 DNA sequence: TGTGCCAGCAGACAAACAGATACGCAGTATTTT. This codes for CASRQTDTQYF.

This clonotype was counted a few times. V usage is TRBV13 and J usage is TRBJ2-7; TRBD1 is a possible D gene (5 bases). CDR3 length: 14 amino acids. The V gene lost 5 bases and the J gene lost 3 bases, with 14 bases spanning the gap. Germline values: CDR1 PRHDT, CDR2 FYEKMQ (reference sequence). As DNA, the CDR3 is TGTGCCAGCAGCGGTAGGGGAACCCACTACGAGCAGTACTTC. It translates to CASSGRGTHYEQYF.

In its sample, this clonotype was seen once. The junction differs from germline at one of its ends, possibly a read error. The CDR3 region is CANSLGGGGDGYTF. CDR3 DNA: TGTGCCAACAGCTTAGGGGGAGGGGGCGATGGCTACACCTTC. The V call is TRBV11-2, the J call TRBJ1-2; the match to TRBD1 covers 7 bases. Germline CDR1 reads SGHAT; CDR2 reads FQNNGV. This CDR3 contains 14 residues.

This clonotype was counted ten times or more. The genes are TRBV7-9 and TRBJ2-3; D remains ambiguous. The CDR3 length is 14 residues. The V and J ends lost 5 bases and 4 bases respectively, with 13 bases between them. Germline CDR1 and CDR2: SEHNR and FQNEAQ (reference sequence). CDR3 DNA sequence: TGTGCCAGCAGCCCACCCTACGCGCCAGATACGCAGTATTTT. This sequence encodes CASSPPYAPDTQYF.

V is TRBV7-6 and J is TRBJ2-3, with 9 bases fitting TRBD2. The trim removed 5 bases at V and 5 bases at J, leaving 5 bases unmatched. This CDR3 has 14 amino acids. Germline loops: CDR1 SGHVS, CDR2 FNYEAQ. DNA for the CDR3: TGTGCCAGCAGCCCAGCGGGGGGTGTAGATACGCAGTATTTT. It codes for CASSPAGGVDTQYF.